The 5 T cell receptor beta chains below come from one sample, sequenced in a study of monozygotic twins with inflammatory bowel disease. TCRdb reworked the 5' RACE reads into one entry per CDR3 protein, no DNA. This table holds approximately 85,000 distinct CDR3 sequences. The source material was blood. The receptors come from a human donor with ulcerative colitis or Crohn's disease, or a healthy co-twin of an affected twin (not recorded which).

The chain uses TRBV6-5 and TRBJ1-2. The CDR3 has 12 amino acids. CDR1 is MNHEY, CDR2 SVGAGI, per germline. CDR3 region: CASRRESGGYTF.

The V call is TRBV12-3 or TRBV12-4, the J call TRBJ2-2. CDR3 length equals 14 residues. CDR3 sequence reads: CASSLQQNTGELFF.

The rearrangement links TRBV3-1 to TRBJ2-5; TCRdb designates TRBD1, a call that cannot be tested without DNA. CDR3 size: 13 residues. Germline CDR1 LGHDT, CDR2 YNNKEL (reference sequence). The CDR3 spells CASSQSGEETQYF.

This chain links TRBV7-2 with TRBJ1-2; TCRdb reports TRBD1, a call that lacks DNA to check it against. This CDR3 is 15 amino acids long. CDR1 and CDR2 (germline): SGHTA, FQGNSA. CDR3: CASSLATDRGRGYTF.

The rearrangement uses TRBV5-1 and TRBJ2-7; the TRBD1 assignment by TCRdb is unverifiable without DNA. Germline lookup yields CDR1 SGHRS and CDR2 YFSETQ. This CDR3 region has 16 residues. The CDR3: CASSSPPQGPSYEQYF.